This entry lists 10 T cell receptor beta chains sequenced from one sample in a study of shared clonotypes between healthy human individuals. Libraries were prepared by immunoSEQ multiplex PCR; TCRdb keeps only in-frame clonotypes and omits some of them. Here the sample spans roughly 2.5 million clones, 85% to 95% being singletons. Sample: naive CD4+ T cells sorted from blood. The sample's subset: CD45RA+ positively selected. The receptor source for this set is a man aged 18 to 35 in good health.

The genes are TRBV28 and TRBJ2-7; D is undetermined. This CDR3 contains 16 residues. The germline CDR1 and CDR2 sequences are MDHEN and SYDVKM. The ends were cut back, 4 bases at V and 6 bases at J, with 22 bases in the middle. CDR3 DNA sequence: TGTGCCAGCAGTTCCCCGGTCTGGATAGGCCGCGTCGAGCAGTACTTC. Translating gives CASSSPVWIGRVEQYF.

The V and J genes are TRBV5-4 and TRBJ2-1; 10 positions match TRBD2. The CDR3 runs to 16 residues. V dropped 4 bases and J dropped 4; count of bases not matched to a gene: 8. CDR1 is SGHNT, CDR2 YYREEE, per germline (reference sequence). The CDR3 coding sequence is TGTGCCAGCAGCAGAATACTAGCGGGGAAATACAATGAGCAGTTCTTC. It yields the protein CASSRILAGKYNEQFF. The variable domain in full, with the rest retrieved from reference TRBV5-4 and TRBJ2-1, is ETGVTQSPTHLIKTRGQQVTLRCSSQSGHNTVSWYQQALGQGPQFIFQYYREEENGRGNFPPRFSGLQFPNYSSELNVNALELDDSALYLCASSRILAGKYNEQFFGPGTRLTVL.

This clone was detected only once. J is TRBJ1-5 and V is TRBV15, with D tentatively TRBD1 (5 bases). Germline V gene lookup returns CDR1 LNHNV and CDR2 YYDKDF (reference sequence). V lost 3 bases and J 3 bases, leaving 12 bases between the germline ends. CDR3 length equals 15 residues. The CDR3 region is CATSSTGQINQPQHF. CDR3 sequence (DNA): TGTGCCACCAGCAGTACCGGACAAATCAATCAGCCCCAGCATTTT.

This clone was seen a few times. V and J are TRBV30 and TRBJ2-2; no definite D call. V was clipped by 3 bases and J by 7 bases, with 12 bases between them. CDR3 length: 13 residues. Germline CDR1 is GTSNPN and CDR2 is SVGIG (reference sequence). The CDR3 nucleotides read TGTGCCTGGAGGGCAAAGAGTTTCGGGGAGCTGTTTTTT. This sequence encodes CAWRAKSFGELFF. Together with reference TRBV30 and TRBJ2-2, the CDR3 gives the full variable domain: SQTIHQWPATLVQPVGSPLSLECTVEGTSNPNLYWYRQAAGRGLQLLFYSVGIGQISSEVPQNLSASRPQDRQFILSSKKLLLSDSGFYLCAWRAKSFGELFFGEGSRLTVL.

This chain links TRBV18 with TRBJ2-5, with a tentative D call TRBD2 (7 bases). V was trimmed by 2 bases and J by 0 bases, leaving 19 bases between them. Germline V gives CDR1 KGHSH, CDR2 LQKENI. The CDR3 length is 18 residues. CDR3 region: CASSPLAGAANNQETQYF. Written as DNA, the CDR3 is TGTGCCAGCTCACCATTGGCGGGGGCCGCAAACAACCAAGAGACCCAGTACTTC.

On this clone itself: This CDR3 is also generated by other DNA sequences in the sample. V is TRBV5-4 and J is TRBJ2-7, with D perhaps TRBD2 (5 bases). The V end lost 0 bases, the J end lost 0 bases, and 10 bases lay between the germline ends. The CDR3 has 15 amino acids. Germline loops: CDR1 SGHNT, CDR2 YYREEE (reference sequence). CDR3: CASSLGGSISYEQYF. DNA for the CDR3: TGTGCCAGCAGCTTGGGTGGGAGTATCTCCTACGAGCAGTACTTC.

This clone was recorded once. This CDR3 is also generated by other DNA sequences in the sample. The chain is built from TRBV6-5 and TRBJ1-6; 8 positions agree with TRBD1. With V trimmed by 6 bases and J by 5 bases, 3 bases remained unmatched. Looked up from germline, CDR1 is MNHEY and CDR2 is SVGAGI. CDR3 length: 14 amino acids. Here the CDR3 DNA reads TGTGCCAGCAGCCGGACAGGGAATAATTCACCCCTCCACTTT. Protein product: CASSRTGNNSPLHF.

The gene calls are TRBV10-1 and TRBJ2-7; tentatively, D is TRBD1 (5 bases). V shed 4 bases and J shed 5 bases, with 15 bases lying between them. This CDR3 is built from 14 residues. Germline V gene data show CDR1 as WNHNN and CDR2 as SYGVQD (reference sequence). In DNA form, the CDR3 reads TGCGCCAGCAGTGCTGGGCAGGGAACCCACGAGCAGTACTTC. Protein: CASSAGQGTHEQYF.

The chain has TRBV7-2 and TRBJ2-5; TRBD1 or TRBD2 may be the D gene (5 bases each). The CDR3 contains 13 residues. Germline loops: CDR1 SGHTA, CDR2 FQGNSA. The V end was cut by 5 bases, the J end by 4 bases, with 11 bases between. CDR3 protein: CASSPGTPETQYF. The CDR3 nucleotides are TGTGCCAGCAGCCCGGGGACCCCAGAGACCCAGTACTTC.

This chain links TRBV27 with TRBJ1-6; D not certain. The V end lost 6 bases, the J end lost 6 bases, and 9 bases lay between the germline ends. Per germline, CDR1 MNHEY and CDR2 SMNVEV (reference sequence). The CDR3 has 13 residues. CDR3 sequence reads: CASRRISNSPLHF. In DNA form, the CDR3 reads TGTGCCAGCAGACGGATTTCTAATTCACCCCTCCACTTT.